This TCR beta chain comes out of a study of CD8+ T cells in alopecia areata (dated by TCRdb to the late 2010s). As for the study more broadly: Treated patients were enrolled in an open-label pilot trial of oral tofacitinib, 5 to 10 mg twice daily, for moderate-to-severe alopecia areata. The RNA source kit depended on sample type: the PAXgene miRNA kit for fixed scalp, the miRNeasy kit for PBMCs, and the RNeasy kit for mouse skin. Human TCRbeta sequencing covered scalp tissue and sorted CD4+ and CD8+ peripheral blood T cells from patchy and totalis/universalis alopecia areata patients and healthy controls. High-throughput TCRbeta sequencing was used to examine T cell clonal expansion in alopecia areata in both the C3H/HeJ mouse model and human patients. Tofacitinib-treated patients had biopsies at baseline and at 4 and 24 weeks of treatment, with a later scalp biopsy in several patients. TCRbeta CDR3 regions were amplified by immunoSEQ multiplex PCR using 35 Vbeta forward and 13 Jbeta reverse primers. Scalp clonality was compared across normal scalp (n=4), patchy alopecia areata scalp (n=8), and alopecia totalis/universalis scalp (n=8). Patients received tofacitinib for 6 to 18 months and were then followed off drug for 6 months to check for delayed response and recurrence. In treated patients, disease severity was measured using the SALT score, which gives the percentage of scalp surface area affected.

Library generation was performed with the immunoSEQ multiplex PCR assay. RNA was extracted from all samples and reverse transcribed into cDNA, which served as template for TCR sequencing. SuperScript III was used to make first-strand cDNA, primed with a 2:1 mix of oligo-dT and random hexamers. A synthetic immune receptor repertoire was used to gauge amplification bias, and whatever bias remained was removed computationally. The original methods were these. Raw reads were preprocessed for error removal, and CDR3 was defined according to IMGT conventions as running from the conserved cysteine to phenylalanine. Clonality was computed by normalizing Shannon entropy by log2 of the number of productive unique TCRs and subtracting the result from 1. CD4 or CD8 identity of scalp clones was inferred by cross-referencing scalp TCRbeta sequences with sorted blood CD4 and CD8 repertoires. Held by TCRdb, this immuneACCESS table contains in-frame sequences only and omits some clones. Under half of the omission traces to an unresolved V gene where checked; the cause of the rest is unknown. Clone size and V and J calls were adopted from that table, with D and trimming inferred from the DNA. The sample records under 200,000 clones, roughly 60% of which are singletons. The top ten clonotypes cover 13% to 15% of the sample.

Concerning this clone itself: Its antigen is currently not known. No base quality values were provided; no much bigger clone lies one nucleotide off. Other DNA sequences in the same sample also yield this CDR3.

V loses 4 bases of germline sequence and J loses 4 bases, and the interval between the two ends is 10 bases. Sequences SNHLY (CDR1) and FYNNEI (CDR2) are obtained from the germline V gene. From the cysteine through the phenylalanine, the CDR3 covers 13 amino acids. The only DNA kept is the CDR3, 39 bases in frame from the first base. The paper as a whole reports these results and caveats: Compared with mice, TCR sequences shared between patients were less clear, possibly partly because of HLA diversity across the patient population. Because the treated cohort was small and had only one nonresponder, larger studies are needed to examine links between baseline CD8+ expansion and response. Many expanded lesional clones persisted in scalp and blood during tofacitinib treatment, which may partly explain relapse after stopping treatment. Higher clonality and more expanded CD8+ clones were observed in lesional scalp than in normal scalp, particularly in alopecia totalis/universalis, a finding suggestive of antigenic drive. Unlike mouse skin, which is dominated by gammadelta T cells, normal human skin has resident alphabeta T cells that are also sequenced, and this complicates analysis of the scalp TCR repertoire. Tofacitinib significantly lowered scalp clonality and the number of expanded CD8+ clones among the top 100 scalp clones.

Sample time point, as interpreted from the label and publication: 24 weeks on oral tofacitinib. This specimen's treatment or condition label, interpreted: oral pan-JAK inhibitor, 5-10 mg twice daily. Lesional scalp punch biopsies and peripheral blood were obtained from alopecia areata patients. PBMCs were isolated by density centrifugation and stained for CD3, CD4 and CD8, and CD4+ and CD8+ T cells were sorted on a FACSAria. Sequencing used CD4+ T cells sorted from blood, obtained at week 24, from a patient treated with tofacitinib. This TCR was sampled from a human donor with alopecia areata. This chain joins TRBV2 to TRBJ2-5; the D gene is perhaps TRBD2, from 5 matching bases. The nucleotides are TGTGCCAGCAGTGCCCGGGCGGGAGAGACCCAGTACTTC. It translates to CASSARAGETQYF.